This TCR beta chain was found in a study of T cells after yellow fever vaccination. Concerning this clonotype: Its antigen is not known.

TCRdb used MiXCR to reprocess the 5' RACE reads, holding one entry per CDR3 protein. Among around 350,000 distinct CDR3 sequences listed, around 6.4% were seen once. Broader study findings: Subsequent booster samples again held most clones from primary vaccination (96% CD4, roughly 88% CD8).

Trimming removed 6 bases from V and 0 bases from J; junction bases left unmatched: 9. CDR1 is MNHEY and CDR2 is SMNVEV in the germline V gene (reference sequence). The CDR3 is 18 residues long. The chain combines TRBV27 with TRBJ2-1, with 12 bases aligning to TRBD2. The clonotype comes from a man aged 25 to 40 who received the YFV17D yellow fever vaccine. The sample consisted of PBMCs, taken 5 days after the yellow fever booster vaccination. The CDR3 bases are TGTGCCAGCAGCCGACTAGCGGGGGCCGCCAGCTCCTACAATGAGCAGTTCTTC. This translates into CASSRLAGAASSYNEQFF.